This T cell receptor (beta chain) comes out of a study of blood T cell repertoires in COVID-19 (dated by TCRdb to about 2020). In the study overall: Collaborator samples came from the United States, Italy and Spain and covered acute and convalescent phases of COVID-19. The prospective study material was composed of cDNA or gDNA derived from T cells, B-cell-depleted T cells, or PBMCs. Nearly every sample came with metadata listing a de-identified subject ID, COVID-19 status, age in years and sex. Where HLA class I and class II types were available, the types were taken from metadata supplied by the sample provider, not from assay-based typing. Samples were obtained from the ongoing ImmuneRACE study (first 160 participants) and from about 1,300 subjects provided by 6 global collaborators. Subjects who had been exposed to COVID-19, were actively infected with it, or had recovered from it provided the deeply sampled blood TCRbeta repertoires that made up the dataset. The repertoires were released in a freely available public database intended as a resource for research on the immune response to SARS-CoV-2. General findings and caveats noted by the study authors: The amount of clinical and demographic metadata varied by source and participant and was provided uncurated.

Collaborating institutions collected whole blood in K2EDTA tubes following their own protocols. Collaborator samples were shipped for TCRbeta analysis as frozen whole blood, isolated PBMCs, or DNA extracted from either sample type. Including the terminal cysteine and phenylalanine, the CDR3 comprises 16 residues. The DNA shown is the 48-base CDR3, in frame from base 1. V lost 5 bases and J lost 3 bases, and the count of bases not matched to a germline gene is 10. As encoded in the germline V gene (reference sequence), CDR1 is LNHDA while CDR2 is SQIVND. The immunoSEQ Assay, a bias-controlled multiplex PCR, was used to amplify TCRbeta CDR3 regions from genomic DNA. As for the original processing: The number of nucleated cells in each sample was estimated by amplification of reference gene primers within the assay. To quantify the absolute abundance of each unique TCRbeta CDR3 rearrangement, sequence reads were collapsed and filtered. For each sample, productive Simpson clonality was calculated by taking the square root of Simpson's diversity index across productive rearrangements. Not all clones reach the TCRdb copy of this immuneACCESS table, which keeps in-frame sequences only. Checked studies attribute under half of the gap to unresolved V genes and leave the rest unexplained. D and trimming were read from the DNA, whereas the V and J calls and clone size are those reported in that table. The sample table shows roughly 250,000 clones, and more than 70% are seen once. The biggest ten clones account for under 2.5% of the sample.

A remark on this clone: This clone's antigen is unknown. Nothing much larger sits one base from this clone, and base qualities are not available.

Material: peripheral blood. The clonotype was recovered from a woman between 50 and 59 years old with acute or convalescent COVID-19. The sequence links TRBV19 to TRBJ1-5; 7 bases in the middle match TRBD1. The base sequence is TGTGCCAGTAGTCACGGGAGAACAGGGGTCAATCAGCCCCAGCATTTT. This yields the protein CASSHGRTGVNQPQHF.